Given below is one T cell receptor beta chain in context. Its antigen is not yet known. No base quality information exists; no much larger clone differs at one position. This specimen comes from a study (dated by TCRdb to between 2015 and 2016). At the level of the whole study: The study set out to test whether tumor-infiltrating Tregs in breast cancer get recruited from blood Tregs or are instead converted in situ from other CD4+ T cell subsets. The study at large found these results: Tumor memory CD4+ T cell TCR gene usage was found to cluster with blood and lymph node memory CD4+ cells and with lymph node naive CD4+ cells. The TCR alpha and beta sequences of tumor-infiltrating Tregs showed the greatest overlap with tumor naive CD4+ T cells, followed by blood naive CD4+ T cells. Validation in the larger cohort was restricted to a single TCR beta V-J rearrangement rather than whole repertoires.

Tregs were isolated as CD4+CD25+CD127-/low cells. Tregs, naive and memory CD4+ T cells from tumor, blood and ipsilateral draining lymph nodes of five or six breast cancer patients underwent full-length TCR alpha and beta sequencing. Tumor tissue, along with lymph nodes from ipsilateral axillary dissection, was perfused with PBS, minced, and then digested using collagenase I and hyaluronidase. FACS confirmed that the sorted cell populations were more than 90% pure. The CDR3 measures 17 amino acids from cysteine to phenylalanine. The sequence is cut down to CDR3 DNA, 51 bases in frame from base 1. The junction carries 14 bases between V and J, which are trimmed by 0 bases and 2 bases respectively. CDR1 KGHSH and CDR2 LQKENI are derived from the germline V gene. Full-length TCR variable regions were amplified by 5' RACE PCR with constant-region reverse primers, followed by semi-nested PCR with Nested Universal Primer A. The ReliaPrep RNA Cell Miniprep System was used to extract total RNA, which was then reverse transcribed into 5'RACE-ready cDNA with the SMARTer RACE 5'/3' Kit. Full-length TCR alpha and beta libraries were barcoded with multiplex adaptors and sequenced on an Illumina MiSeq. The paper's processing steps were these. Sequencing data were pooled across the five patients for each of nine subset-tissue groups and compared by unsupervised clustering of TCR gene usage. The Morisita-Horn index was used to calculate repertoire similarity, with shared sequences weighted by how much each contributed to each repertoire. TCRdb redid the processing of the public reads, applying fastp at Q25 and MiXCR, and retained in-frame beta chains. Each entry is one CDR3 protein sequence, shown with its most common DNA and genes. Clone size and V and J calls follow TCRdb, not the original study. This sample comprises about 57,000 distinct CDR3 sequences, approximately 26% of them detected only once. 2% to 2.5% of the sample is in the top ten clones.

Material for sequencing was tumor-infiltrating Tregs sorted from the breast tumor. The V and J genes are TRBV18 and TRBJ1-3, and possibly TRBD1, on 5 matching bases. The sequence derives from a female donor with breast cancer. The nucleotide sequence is TGTGCCAGCTCACCACCCGGCAACGGACAAACTGGAAACACCATATATTTT. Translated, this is CASSPPGNGQTGNTIYF.